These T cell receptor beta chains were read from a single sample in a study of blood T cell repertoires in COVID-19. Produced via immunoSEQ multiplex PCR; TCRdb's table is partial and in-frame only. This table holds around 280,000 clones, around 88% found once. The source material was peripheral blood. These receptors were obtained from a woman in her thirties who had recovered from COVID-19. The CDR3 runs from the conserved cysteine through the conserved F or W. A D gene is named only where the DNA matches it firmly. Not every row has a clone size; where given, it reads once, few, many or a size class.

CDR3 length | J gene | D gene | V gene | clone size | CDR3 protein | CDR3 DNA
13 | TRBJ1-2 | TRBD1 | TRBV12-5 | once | CASGSGQSYGYTF | TGTGCTAGTGGCTCGGGACAGAGCTATGGCTACACCTTC
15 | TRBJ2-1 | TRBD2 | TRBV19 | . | CASSPDGGEWNEQFF | TGTGCCAGTAGCCCCGATGGGGGGGAGTGGAATGAGCAGTTCTTC
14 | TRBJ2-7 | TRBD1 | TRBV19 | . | CASRRTGGGYEQYF | TGTGCCAGTAGGAGAACAGGGGGCGGTTACGAGCAGTACTTC
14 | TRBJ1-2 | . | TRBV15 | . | CATSRDPRNYGYTF | TGTGCCACCAGCAGAGATCCCAGAAACTATGGCTACACCTTC
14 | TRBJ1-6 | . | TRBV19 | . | CASRPGLTNSPLHF | TGTGCCAGTAGGCCGGGACTGACTAATTCACCCCTCCACTTT
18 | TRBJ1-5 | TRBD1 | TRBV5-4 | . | CASSNKGQGAGGGQPQHF | TGTGCCAGCAGCAACAAAGGACAGGGGGCGGGAGGGGGTCAGCCCCAGCATTTT
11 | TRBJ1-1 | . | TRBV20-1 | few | CSARDLTEAFF | TGCAGTGCTAGAGATCTCACTGAAGCTTTCTTT
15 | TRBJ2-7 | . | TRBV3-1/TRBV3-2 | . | CASSQFLGQSYEQYF | TGTGCCAGCAGCCAATTTCTCGGACAGAGTTACGAGCAGTACTTC
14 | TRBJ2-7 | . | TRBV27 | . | CASSYVDSTYEQYF | TGTGCCAGCAGTTATGTGGACAGTACCTACGAGCAGTACTTC
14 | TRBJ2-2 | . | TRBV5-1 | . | CASSLAVNTGELFF | TGCGCCAGCAGCTTGGCCGTGAACACCGGGGAGCTGTTTTTT
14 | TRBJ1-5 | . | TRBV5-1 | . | CASSARVKPKPQHF | TGCGCCAGCAGCGCGAGGGTTAAGCCAAAGCCCCAGCATTTT
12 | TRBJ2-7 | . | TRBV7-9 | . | CASSQVVDEQYF | TGTGCCAGCAGCCAGGTCGTGGACGAGCAGTACTTC
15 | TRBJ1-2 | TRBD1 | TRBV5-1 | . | CASSLVGQGALGYTF | TGCGCCAGCAGCTTGGTAGGACAGGGGGCGCTTGGCTACACCTTC
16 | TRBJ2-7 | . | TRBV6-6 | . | CASSYRQYWSSYEQYF | TGTGCCAGCAGTTACCGACAGTACTGGAGCTCCTACGAGCAGTACTTC
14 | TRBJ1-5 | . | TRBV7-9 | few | CASSPPGSNQPQHF | TGTGCCAGCAGCCCACCCGGGTCCAATCAGCCCCAGCATTTT
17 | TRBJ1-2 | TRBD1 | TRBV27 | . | CASSLNARTGGGYGYTF | TGTGCCAGCAGTTTAAATGCCCGAACAGGGGGCGGGTATGGCTACACCTTC
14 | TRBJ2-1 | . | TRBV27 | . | CASSYGGSYNEQFF | TGTGCCAGCAGCTACGGGGGTTCCTACAATGAGCAGTTCTTC
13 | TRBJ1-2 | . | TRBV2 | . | CASSAGANYGYTF | TGTGCCAGCAGTGCGGGAGCCAACTATGGCTACACCTTC
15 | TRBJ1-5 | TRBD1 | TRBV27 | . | CASRREGQSNQPQHF | TGTGCCAGCAGACGCGAGGGACAGAGCAATCAGCCCCAGCATTTT
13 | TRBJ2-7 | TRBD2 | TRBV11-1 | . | CASSFAGAREQYF | TGTGCCAGCAGCTTTGCGGGAGCTAGGGAGCAGTACTTC
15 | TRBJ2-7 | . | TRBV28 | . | CASSRVGGQPYEQYF | TGTGCCAGCAGCCGTGTGGGGGGGCAGCCATACGAGCAGTACTTC
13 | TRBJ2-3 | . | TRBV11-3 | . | CASSLDGAGTQYF | TGTGCCAGCAGCTTAGATGGGGCGGGAACGCAGTATTTT
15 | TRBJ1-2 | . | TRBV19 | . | CASSIGIRAFYGYTF | TGTGCCAGTAGTATAGGTATCAGGGCCTTCTATGGCTACACCTTC
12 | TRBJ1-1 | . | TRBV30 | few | CAWREGNTEAFF | TGTGCCTGGAGGGAGGGGAACACTGAAGCTTTCTTT
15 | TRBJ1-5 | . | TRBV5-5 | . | CASSWGGFSNQPQHF | TGTGCCAGCAGCTGGGGGGGGTTCAGCAATCAGCCCCAGCATTTT
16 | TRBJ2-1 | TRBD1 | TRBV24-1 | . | CATSDSGQGTYNEQFF | TGTGCCACCAGTGACTCAGGACAGGGGACCTACAATGAGCAGTTCTTC
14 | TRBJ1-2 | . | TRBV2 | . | CASSDPGSGYGYTF | TGTGCCAGCAGTGACCCAGGCTCTGGCTATGGCTACACCTTC
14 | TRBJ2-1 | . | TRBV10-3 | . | CATKASETYNEQFF | TGTGCCACCAAGGCTAGCGAGACCTACAATGAGCAGTTCTTC
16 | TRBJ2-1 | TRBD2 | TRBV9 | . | CASSASPSGRSDEQFF | TGTGCCAGCAGCGCTAGTCCTAGCGGGAGGTCTGATGAGCAGTTCTTC
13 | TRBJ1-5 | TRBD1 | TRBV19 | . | CASSGTGNQPQHF | TGTGCCAGTAGTGGGACAGGCAATCAGCCCCAGCATTTT
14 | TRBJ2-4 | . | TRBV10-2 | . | CASSEGSAVNIQYF | TGCGCCAGCAGCGAAGGATCAGCGGTGAACATTCAGTACTTC
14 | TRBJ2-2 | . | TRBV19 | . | CASAQRLNTGELFF | TGTGCCAGCGCACAGCGGTTGAACACCGGGGAGCTGTTTTTT
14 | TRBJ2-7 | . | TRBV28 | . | CASSLDIGVGEQYF | TGTGCCAGCAGTTTAGACATAGGGGTTGGCGAGCAGTACTTC
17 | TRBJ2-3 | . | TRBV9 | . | CASSPQGGGINTDTQYF | TGTGCCAGCAGCCCCCAGGGGGGAGGCATAAACACAGATACGCAGTATTTT
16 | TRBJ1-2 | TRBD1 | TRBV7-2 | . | CASSFYFRGQKDGYTF | TGTGCCAGCAGCTTCTATTTCAGGGGGCAAAAGGATGGCTACACCTTC
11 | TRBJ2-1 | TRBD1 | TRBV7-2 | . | CAEQGANEQFF | TGTGCCGAACAGGGGGCAAATGAGCAGTTCTTC
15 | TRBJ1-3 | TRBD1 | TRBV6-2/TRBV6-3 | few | CASSLPGQGHVTIYF | TGTGCCAGCAGTTTACCGGGACAGGGGCATGTCACCATATATTTT
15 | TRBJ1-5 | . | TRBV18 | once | CASSPPWGVGQPQHF | TGTGCCAGCTCACCACCGTGGGGGGTCGGTCAGCCCCAGCATTTT
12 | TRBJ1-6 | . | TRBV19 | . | CASMAVNSPLHF | TGTGCCAGTATGGCAGTTAATTCACCCCTCCACTTT
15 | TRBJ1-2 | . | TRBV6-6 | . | CASSYNFYGGDGYTF | TGTGCCAGCAGTTACAATTTTTACGGGGGGGATGGCTACACCTTC
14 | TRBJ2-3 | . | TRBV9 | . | CASSGGDRADTQYF | TGTGCCAGCAGCGGGGGGGATCGGGCAGATACGCAGTATTTT
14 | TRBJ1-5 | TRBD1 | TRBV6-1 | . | CASSEEGAHQPQHF | TGTGCCAGCAGTGAAGAGGGGGCGCATCAGCCCCAGCATTTT
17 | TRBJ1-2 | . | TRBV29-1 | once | CSVDWFGAVKGVSGYTF | TGCAGCGTTGATTGGTTCGGCGCGGTTAAAGGGGTCTCTGGCTACACCTTC
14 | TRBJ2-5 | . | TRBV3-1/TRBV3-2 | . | CASSQSGGQETQYF | TGTGCCAGCAGCCAATCGGGCGGGCAAGAGACCCAGTACTTC
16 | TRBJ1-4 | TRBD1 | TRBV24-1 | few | CATSDFQTGGSEKLFF | TGTGCCACCAGTGATTTCCAAACAGGGGGAAGTGAAAAACTGTTTTTT
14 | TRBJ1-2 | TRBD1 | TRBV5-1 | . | CASSAYGRGDGYTF | TGCGCCAGCAGCGCTTACGGCAGGGGGGATGGCTACACCTTC
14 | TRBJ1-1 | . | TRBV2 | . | CASSDQPGAFEAFF | TGTGCCAGCAGTGACCAGCCAGGTGCATTTGAAGCTTTCTTT
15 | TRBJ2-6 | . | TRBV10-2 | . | CASSESSPGANVLTF | TGCGCCAGCAGTGAGTCGAGTCCGGGGGCCAACGTCCTGACTTTC
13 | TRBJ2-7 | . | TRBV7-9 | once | CASSLPSSYEQYF | TGTGCCAGCAGCTTGCCTAGCTCCTACGAGCAGTACTTC
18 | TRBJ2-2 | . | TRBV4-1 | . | CASSQEYSGHANTGELFF | TGCGCCAGCAGCCAAGAGTACTCGGGACACGCGAACACCGGGGAGCTGTTTTTT
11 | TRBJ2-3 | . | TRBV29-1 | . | CSVDRGDTQYF | TGCAGCGTTGACAGGGGGGACACGCAGTATTTT